The 7 T cell receptor beta chains below come from one sample, sequenced in a study of blood T cell repertoires in COVID-19. The table came from immunoSEQ multiplex PCR; TCRdb's copy has only in-frame clones and leaves some out. The sample contains 210,000 or so clones, approximately 90% of which appear only once. Material for sequencing was peripheral blood. These receptors originate from a woman between 40 and 50 years old with acute or convalescent COVID-19.

As to this clone: Other nucleotide sequences from this sample produce the same CDR3. The rearrangement joins TRBV7-9 to TRBJ1-1; D remains ambiguous. The CDR3 has 12 residues. V lost 5 bases and J lost 4, with 8 bases in between. Germline V CDR1 and CDR2: SEHNR, FQNEAQ (reference sequence). This CDR3 reads CASSLYGTEAFF. CDR3 DNA sequence: TGTGCCAGCAGCCTATATGGCACTGAAGCTTTCTTT.

In its sample, this clone was seen a few times. The chain joins TRBV3-1 (or the pseudogene TRBV3-2) to TRBJ1-6; TRBD1 matches 7 bases. CDR1 and CDR2 (germline): LGHDT, YNNKEL (reference sequence). The V segment lost 4 bases and the J segment 7 bases; nucleotides outside the gene matches: 10. The CDR3 is made up of 16 amino acids. CDR3 in DNA: TGTGCCAGCAGCCCTGGGGGGACAGTCCGGAATTCACCCCTCCACTTT. Encoded protein: CASSPGGTVRNSPLHF.

The chain joins TRBV9 to TRBJ2-5; possible D gene TRBD2, 7 bases. Per the germline V gene, CDR1 is SGDLS and CDR2 is YYNGEE. This CDR3 has 16 residues. V was shortened by 3 bases and J by 9 bases, with 24 bases between the two germline ends. The chain's CDR3 is CASSDGGGGRMSAQYF. The CDR3 region has the DNA TGTGCCAGCAGCGATGGTGGGGGGGGGCGTATGTCGGCCCAGTACTTC.

This clone has only one observation. The chain uses TRBV12-5 and TRBJ2-7; 11 positions agree with TRBD1. Germline lookup yields CDR1 LGHNT and CDR2 FRNRAP. The CDR3 has 18 amino acids. V was clipped by 0 bases and J by 5 bases; unmatched bases: 12. CDR3 nucleotides: TGTGCTAGTGGTTTGGTAGGATTTACCGGGACAGGGGGAAACGAGCAGTACGTC. It encodes CASGLVGFTGTGGNEQYV.

This chain uses TRBV24-1 with TRBJ2-1, with TRBD2 as a possible D gene (6 bases). Germline loops: CDR1 KGHDR, CDR2 SFDVKD. This CDR3 contains 13 residues. V was trimmed by 5 bases and J by 3 bases, leaving 7 bases between them. The CDR3 DNA follows: TGTGCCACCAGTGCGGAGGGCTACAATGAGCAGTTCTTC. Translated: CATSAEGYNEQFF.

The CDR3 DNA reads TGTGCCAGCAGAGGGTTGGGACAGGGATTAGAGACCCAGTACTTC. Encoded protein: CASRGLGQGLETQYF. This chain connects TRBV11-2 to TRBJ2-5; 9 nucleotides agree with TRBD1. Germline values: CDR1 SGHAT, CDR2 FQNNGV. The J segment lost 4 bases and the V segment lost 6 bases, leaving 9 bases of the junction unmatched. The CDR3 runs to 15 residues.

The V gene is TRBV2, the J gene TRBJ2-7, with D perhaps matching TRBD1 (5 bases). CDR3 length: 11 residues. Per the germline V gene, CDR1 is SNHLY and CDR2 is FYNNEI. The V and J ends lost 7 bases and 3 bases respectively, with 7 bases between them. CDR3 nucleotide sequence: TGTGCCAGCAAAGACAGCTACGAGCAGTACGTC. It encodes CASKDSYEQYV.